This record covers a single T cell receptor beta chain. The record originates from a study of blood T cell repertoires in COVID-19. As for the study in general: Donors in the United States, Italy and Spain gave samples during acute or convalescent COVID-19. The cDNA or gDNA used as material had been derived from T cells, B-cell-depleted T cells, or PBMCs.

V dropped 5 bases and J dropped 8; count of bases not matched to a gene: 10. Germline CDR1 SGHTA, CDR2 FQGNSA. This CDR3 region has 15 residues. How the authors handled the data: How many nucleated cells were present was estimated from reference gene primer amplification. Generated by immunoSEQ multiplex PCR, the TCRdb table keeps only in-frame clones and is missing some. For V, J and clone size, that table is used; D and trimming come from the DNA. The sample records tens of thousands of clones, 82% being singletons. The TCR originated in a man older than 75 with active COVID-19. This chain links TRBV7-2 with TRBJ1-4; 8 nucleotides match TRBD1. The material sequenced was peripheral blood. CDR3 sequence reads: CASSPAGGEREKLFF. In DNA form, the CDR3 reads TGTGCCAGCAGCCCGGCAGGGGGCGAAAGAGAAAAACTGTTTTTT.